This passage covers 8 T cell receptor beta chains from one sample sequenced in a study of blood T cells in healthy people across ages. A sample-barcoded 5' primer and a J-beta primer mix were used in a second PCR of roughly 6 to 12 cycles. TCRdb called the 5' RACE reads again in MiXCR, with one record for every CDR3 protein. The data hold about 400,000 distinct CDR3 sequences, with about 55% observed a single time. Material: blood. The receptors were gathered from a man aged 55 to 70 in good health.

The CDR3, as DNA: TGCAGTGCCAAGTCGGCGGGTATAATCACGCACATTCAGTACTTC. Residues: CSAKSAGIITHIQYF. The rearrangement uses TRBV20-1 and TRBJ2-4; possible D gene TRBD2, 5 bases. Germline V gene data show CDR1 as DFQATT and CDR2 as SNEGSKA (reference sequence). V was trimmed by 6 bases and J by 8 bases, leaving 23 bases between them. CDR3 length: 15 amino acids.

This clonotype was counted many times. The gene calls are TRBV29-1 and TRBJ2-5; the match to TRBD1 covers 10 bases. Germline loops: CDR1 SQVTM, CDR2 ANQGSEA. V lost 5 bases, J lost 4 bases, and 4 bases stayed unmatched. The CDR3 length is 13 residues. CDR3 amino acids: CSVTRDRGETQYF. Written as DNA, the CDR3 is TGCAGCGTTACCAGGGACAGGGGAGAGACCCAGTACTTC.

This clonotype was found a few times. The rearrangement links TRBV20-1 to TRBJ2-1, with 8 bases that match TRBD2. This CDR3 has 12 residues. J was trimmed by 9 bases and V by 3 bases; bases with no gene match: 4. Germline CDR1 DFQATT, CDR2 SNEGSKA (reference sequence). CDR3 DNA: TGCAGTGCTAGCGGGGGGGCCATTGAGCAGTTCTTC. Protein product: CSASGGAIEQFF.

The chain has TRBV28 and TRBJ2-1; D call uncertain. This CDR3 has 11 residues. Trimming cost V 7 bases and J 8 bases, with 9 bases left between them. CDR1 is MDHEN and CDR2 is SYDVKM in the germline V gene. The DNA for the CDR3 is TGTGCCAGCACCTCACCTCATGAGCAGTTCTTC. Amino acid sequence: CASTSPHEQFF.

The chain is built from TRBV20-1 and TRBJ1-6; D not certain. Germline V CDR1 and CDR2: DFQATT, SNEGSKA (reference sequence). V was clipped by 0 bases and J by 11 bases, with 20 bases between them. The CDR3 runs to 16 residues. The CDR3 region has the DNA TGCAGTGCTAGAGACGGTGGAGTATTGGCACAGACACCCCTCCACTTT. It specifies CSARDGGVLAQTPLHF.

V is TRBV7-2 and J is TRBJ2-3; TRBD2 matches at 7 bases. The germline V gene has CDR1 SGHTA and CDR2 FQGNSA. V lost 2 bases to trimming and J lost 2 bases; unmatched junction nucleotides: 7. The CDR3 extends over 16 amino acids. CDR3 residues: CASSLQAGRLTDTQYF. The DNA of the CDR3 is TGTGCCAGCAGCTTACAAGCGGGACGTCTCACAGATACGCAGTATTTT.

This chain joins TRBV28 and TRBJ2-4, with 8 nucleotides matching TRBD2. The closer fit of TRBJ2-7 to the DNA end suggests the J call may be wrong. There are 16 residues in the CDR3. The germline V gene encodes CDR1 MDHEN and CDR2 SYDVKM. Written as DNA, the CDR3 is TGTGCCAGCAGTTTATGGGAGACTAGCGAGTCCCACGAGCAGTACTTC. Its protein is CASSLWETSESHEQYF.

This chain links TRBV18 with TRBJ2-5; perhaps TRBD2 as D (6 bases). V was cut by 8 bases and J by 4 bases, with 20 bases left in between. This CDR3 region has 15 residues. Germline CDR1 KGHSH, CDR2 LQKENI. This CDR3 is CASTLGSGGLETQYF. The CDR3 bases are TGTGCCAGCACCCTAGGTAGCGGAGGATTAGAGACCCAGTACTTC.